A selection of T cell receptor beta chains follows, all from one sample in a study of shared clonotypes between healthy human individuals. Measured with immunoSEQ multiplex PCR; TCRdb has only the in-frame clones, and not every one. Seen here are about 800,000 clones, 96% observed once, and the top ten hold around 0.25%. Sequenced material: naive CD8+ T cells sorted from blood. The receptor source for this set is a young man in good health. The CDR3 runs from the conserved cysteine through the conserved F or W. D genes are given only for firm matches. Clone size is shown for a subset of rows, as once, few, many or a class of expanded clone.

J	size	V	D	CDR3	DNA
TRBJ2-7	NA	TRBV27	TRBD1	CASSLPGQGREQYF	TGTGCCAGCAGTCTCCCGGGACAGGGTCGGGAGCAGTACTTC
TRBJ1-3	NA	TRBV11-2	TRBD1	CASSSTGFENTIYF	TGTGCCAGCAGCTCGACAGGGTTTGAAAACACCATATATTTT
TRBJ2-3	NA	TRBV7-9	TRBD2	CASKAGGIDTQYF	TGTGCCAGCAAGGCGGGAGGAATAGATACGCAGTATTTT
TRBJ2-7	NA	TRBV7-2	NA	CASTLGDHSYEQYF	TGTGCCAGCACCCTGGGGGACCACTCCTACGAGCAGTACTTC
TRBJ2-1	NA	TRBV9	NA	CASSLEGLAKGNEQFF	TGTGCCAGCAGCCTGGAGGGGCTAGCGAAGGGGAATGAGCAGTTCTTC
TRBJ2-7	once	TRBV4-3	TRBD2	CASSQGLAGEGGLEQYF	TGCGCCAGCAGCCAAGGACTAGCGGGAGAAGGGGGTCTCGAGCAGTACTTC
TRBJ2-2	NA	TRBV7-6	TRBD2	CASSHLAETNTGELFF	TGTGCCAGCAGCCATCTAGCGGAGACGAACACCGGGGAGCTGTTTTTT
TRBJ2-5	NA	TRBV6-5	NA	CASSYEWQDKETQYF	TGTGCCAGCAGTTACGAGTGGCAGGACAAAGAGACCCAGTACTTC
TRBJ2-5	once	TRBV7-9	TRBD2	CASSPTSGGKAQYF	TGTGCCAGCAGCCCAACTAGCGGGGGAAAGGCCCAGTACTTC
TRBJ2-3	once	TRBV7-3	TRBD2	CASSIRGGADTQYF	TGTGCCAGCTCCATCCGGGGGGGTGCAGATACGCAGTATTTT
TRBJ2-1	NA	TRBV19	NA	CASSIRDDLGGLGEQFF	TGTGCCAGTAGTATTAGGGATGACTTAGGAGGTTTGGGTGAGCAGTTCTTC
TRBJ1-1	NA	TRBV6-5	NA	CASSYYMNTEAFF	TGTGCCAGCAGTTACTATATGAACACTGAAGCTTTCTTT
TRBJ2-7	NA	TRBV7-9	NA	CASSTLGIDGYEQYF	TGTGCCAGCAGCACACTAGGCATAGATGGTTACGAGCAGTACTTC
TRBJ2-1	NA	TRBV9	TRBD1	CASSLGQVRDEQFF	TGTGCCAGCAGCCTGGGACAGGTTAGGGATGAGCAGTTCTTC
TRBJ2-7	NA	TRBV7-9	NA	CASSHHSDRAYEQYF	TGTGCCAGCAGCCATCATAGTGATCGGGCCTACGAGCAGTACTTC
TRBJ2-7	NA	TRBV27	NA	CASRSLMGTYEQYF	TGTGCCAGCAGGAGTCTCATGGGGACCTACGAGCAGTACTTC
TRBJ2-3	NA	TRBV7-9	TRBD2	CASSYNPTSGVADTQYF	TGTGCCAGCAGCTACAATCCGACTAGCGGGGTAGCAGATACGCAGTATTTT
TRBJ2-5	NA	TRBV28	TRBD1	CASSLALMTGGEEETQYF	TGTGCCAGCAGTTTAGCCCTAATGACAGGGGGCGAGGAAGAGACCCAGTACTTC
TRBJ2-7	NA	TRBV27	TRBD2	CASSPAGGYEQYF	TGTGCCAGCAGTCCGGCGGGAGGCTACGAGCAGTACTTC
TRBJ2-7	NA	TRBV19	NA	CASSIFTGAYEQYF	TGTGCCAGTAGTATTTTTACAGGAGCCTACGAGCAGTACTTC
TRBJ1-3	NA	TRBV5-6	NA	CASSLVGDNSGNTIYF	TGTGCCAGCAGCTTGGTCGGCGACAACTCTGGAAACACCATATATTTT
TRBJ2-7	few	TRBV5-1	NA	CASSLAGHEQYF	TGCGCCAGCAGCTTGGCAGGGCACGAGCAGTACTTC
TRBJ1-4	NA	TRBV7-9	TRBD1	CASSVRQGGVEKLFF	TGTGCCAGCAGCGTCAGACAGGGAGGAGTTGAAAAACTGTTTTTT
TRBJ1-5	NA	TRBV7-9	NA	CASSLIEQGGSNQPQHF	TGTGCCAGCAGCCTCATCGAACAGGGCGGGAGCAATCAGCCCCAGCATTTT
TRBJ1-5	NA	TRBV15	NA	CATSRDHTVSNQPQHF	TGTGCCACCAGCAGAGATCATACAGTTAGCAATCAGCCCCAGCATTTT
TRBJ2-5	NA	TRBV27	NA	CASSLVGSSETQYF	TGTGCCAGCAGTTTAGTCGGGAGCTCAGAGACCCAGTACTTC
TRBJ2-7	NA	TRBV2	TRBD2	CASSGTSGSYEQYF	TGTGCCAGCAGTGGGACTAGCGGGAGTTACGAGCAGTACTTC
TRBJ2-1	NA	TRBV9	NA	CASSQPRDEQFF	TGTGCCAGCAGCCAACCCAGGGATGAGCAGTTCTTC
TRBJ2-1	NA	TRBV7-6	TRBD2	CASSLAGAHDEQFF	TGTGCCAGCAGCCTAGCGGGAGCCCATGATGAGCAGTTCTTC
TRBJ2-1	NA	TRBV13	NA	CASSLVYNEQFF	TGTGCCAGCAGCTTAGTGTACAATGAGCAGTTCTTC
TRBJ2-1	NA	TRBV5-4	TRBD2	CASRNLEASGNVYNEQFF	TGTGCCAGCAGAAACCTCGAGGCTAGCGGGAACGTTTACAATGAGCAGTTCTTC
TRBJ2-5	NA	TRBV7-2	NA	CASSSASLPPETQYF	TGTGCCAGCAGCTCGGCGTCCCTGCCGCCAGAGACCCAGTACTTC
TRBJ2-1	once	TRBV7-9	NA	CASSPPGGSSYNEQFF	TGTGCCAGCAGTCCCCCCGGAGGCTCCTCCTACAATGAGCAGTTCTTC
TRBJ2-7	NA	TRBV21-1	NA	CASSLYEQYF	TGTGCCAGCAGTCTCTACGAGCAGTACTTC
TRBJ2-4	NA	TRBV28	NA	CASSLDLAKNIQYF	TGTGCCAGCAGTTTAGACCTAGCCAAAAACATTCAGTACTTC
TRBJ2-7	NA	TRBV28	TRBD1	CASTFQGDSEPSYEQYF	TGTGCCAGCACGTTTCAGGGGGACAGCGAGCCCTCCTACGAGCAGTACTTC
TRBJ2-7	NA	TRBV18	NA	CASSPNSGTNSYEQYF	TGTGCCAGCTCACCTAATTCCGGGACCAACTCCTACGAGCAGTACTTC
TRBJ2-7	NA	TRBV6-1	TRBD2	CASSPSGSKYEQYF	TGTGCCAGCAGCCCTAGCGGGAGTAAGTACGAGCAGTACTTC
TRBJ2-7	few	TRBV7-8	TRBD1	CASSLKPGQGTYEQYF	TGTGCCAGCAGCCTGAAGCCGGGACAGGGAACCTACGAGCAGTACTTC
TRBJ2-7	NA	TRBV5-4	NA	CASSLRAGNNEQYF	TGTGCCAGCAGCTTGAGGGCAGGGAACAACGAGCAGTACTTC
TRBJ2-5	NA	TRBV29-1	TRBD2	CSVVLAGGGETQYF	TGCAGCGTGGTACTAGCGGGAGGGGGGGAGACCCAGTACTTC
TRBJ1-1	NA	TRBV7-7	NA	CASSHNEGAEAFF	TGTGCCAGCAGCCATAATGAGGGTGCTGAAGCTTTCTTT
TRBJ2-7	NA	TRBV7-9	NA	CASSLGRGPYEQYF	TGTGCCAGCAGCTTAGGTCGGGGGCCCTACGAGCAGTACTTC
TRBJ2-7	NA	TRBV27	TRBD1	CASSIFTGTGAYEQYF	TGTGCCAGCAGTATATTCACCGGGACAGGGGCATACGAGCAGTACTTC
TRBJ2-7	NA	TRBV7-9	NA	CASSLSGAYYEQYF	TGTGCCAGCAGCTTATCGGGGGCCTACTACGAGCAGTACTTC
TRBJ2-7	NA	TRBV15	NA	CATSRDYGSYEQYF	TGTGCCACCAGCAGAGATTACGGGTCCTACGAGCAGTACTTC
TRBJ1-1	NA	TRBV5-1	NA	CATRGAESEAFF	TGCGCCACCCGGGGGGCGGAGAGTGAAGCTTTCTTT